Presented here are 29 T cell receptor beta chains from one specimen sequenced in a study of blood T cell repertoires in COVID-19. Data came from immunoSEQ multiplex PCR; TCRdb stores just in-frame clones and leaves some out. The top ten hold about 11% of the sample, which has some 45,000 clones, around 92% seen once. Sequenced input: peripheral blood. These receptors originate from a human donor in a cohort sampled during active COVID-19.

The chain carries TRBV14 and TRBJ1-2; no clear D gene. V shed 2 bases and J shed 0 bases, with 13 bases lying between them. The germline CDR1 and CDR2 sequences are SGHDN and FVKESK. The CDR3 contains 16 residues. Written as DNA, the CDR3 is TGTGCCAGCAGCCAATTGACGGGAGTCGCTAACTATGGCTACACCTTC. Protein sequence: CASSQLTGVANYGYTF.

The gene calls are TRBV30 and TRBJ1-6; D is possibly TRBD1 (6 bases). CDR1 GTSNPN and CDR2 SVGIG come from the germline V gene (reference sequence). The CDR3 is 14 residues long. V lost 4 bases and J lost 7, with 14 bases in between. CDR3 in amino acids: CAWTSTGTNSPLHF. The CDR3 bases are TGTGCCTGGACCTCGACAGGAACAAATTCACCCCTCCACTTT. Variable domain in full (rest from reference TRBV30 and TRBJ1-6): SQTIHQWPATLVQPVGSPLSLECTVEGTSNPNLYWYRQAAGRGLQLLFYSVGIGQISSEVPQNLSASRPQDRQFILSSKKLLLSDSGFYLCAWTSTGTNSPLHFGNGTRLTVT.

This chain links TRBV9 with TRBJ2-7; the match to TRBD2 covers 12 bases. Looked up from germline, CDR1 is SGDLS and CDR2 is YYNGEE. Unmatched junction bases numbered 4, after V lost 1 base and J lost 5 bases. The CDR3 is 15 amino acids. The CDR3 sequence is CASSVLAGGVHEQYF. The CDR3 DNA is TGTGCCAGCAGCGTACTAGCGGGGGGGGTCCACGAGCAGTACTTC.

The chain has TRBV20-1 and TRBJ2-1, with 8 nucleotides matching TRBD2. Trimming took 3 bases from V and 2 from J; bases not matched to a gene: 9. This CDR3 comprises 16 residues. Germline V gene lookup returns CDR1 DFQATT and CDR2 SNEGSKA (reference sequence). CDR3 region: CSASKLGGGTYNEQFF. The CDR3 nucleotides read TGCAGTGCTAGTAAGTTAGGCGGGGGGACCTACAATGAGCAGTTCTTC.

CDR3 sequence reads: CASSQGVDNEQFF. CDR3 DNA sequence: TGCGCCAGCAGCCAGGGGGTTGACAATGAGCAGTTCTTC. The V call is TRBV5-1, the J call TRBJ2-1; 7 nucleotides agree with TRBD1. The trim removed 4 bases at V and 5 bases at J, leaving 3 bases unmatched. The CDR3 has 13 residues. Germline V gene lookup returns CDR1 SGHRS and CDR2 YFSETQ.

CDR3 coding DNA: TGTGCCAGCGAACAGGGTGGAACCGGGGAGCTGTTTTTT. Its translation is CASEQGGTGELFF. The chain is built from TRBV6-5 and TRBJ2-2; possibly TRBD1 for D (6 bases). The CDR3 contains 13 residues. Deletions cut 8 bases from V and 5 bases from J, with 12 bases between. Per germline, CDR1 MNHEY and CDR2 SVGAGI.

The V and J genes are TRBV7-3 and TRBJ2-1; TRBD2 might be the D (6 bases). Germline V gene lookup returns CDR1 SGHTA and CDR2 FQGTGA. The V and J ends lost 8 bases and 1 base respectively, with 15 bases between them. The CDR3 has 15 amino acids. In DNA form, the CDR3 reads TGTGCCAGCTCTGAGGAGGGAGGATCCTACAATGAGCAGTTCTTC. This sequence encodes CASSEEGGSYNEQFF.

The rearrangement uses TRBV4-1 and TRBJ2-7, with 7 bases lining up with TRBD1. The length of the CDR3 is 15 residues. CDR1 is MGHRA and CDR2 is YSYEKL in the germline V gene. With 3 bases clipped from V and 2 bases from J, the junction kept 7 bases outside the gene matches. The CDR3 loop is CASSQARDRAYEQYF. Here the CDR3 DNA reads TGCGCCAGCAGCCAGGCCCGGGACAGAGCCTACGAGCAGTACTTC.

This chain links TRBV9 with TRBJ2-4, with D hard to call. This CDR3 comprises 15 residues. Trimming removed 0 bases from V and 1 base from J, with 8 bases in between. The germline gives CDR1 SGDLS, CDR2 YYNGEE. The CDR3 sequence is CASSVDGLAKNIQYF. DNA of the CDR3: TGTGCCAGCAGCGTAGACGGTCTGGCCAAAAACATTCAGTACTTC.

This CDR3 reads CASSQAPGRGTETQYF. Written as DNA, the CDR3 is TGTGCCAGCAGCCAAGCGCCGGGTCGGGGGACGGAGACCCAGTACTTC. The chain combines TRBV3-1 (or the pseudogene TRBV3-2) with TRBJ2-5; perhaps TRBD2 as D (6 bases). CDR3 length: 16 residues. The germline V and J ends were trimmed by 1 base and 5 bases, with 17 bases remaining between them. CDR1 and CDR2 (germline): LGHDT, YNNKEL (reference sequence).

The J gene is TRBJ2-5, the V gene TRBV7-2; a weak D match, TRBD1 (5 bases). Looked up from germline, CDR1 is SGHTA and CDR2 is FQGNSA. This CDR3 contains 14 residues. Trimming took off 1 base at V and 4 bases at J, with 10 bases between the two ends. The chain's CDR3 is CASSLGARGETQYF. The CDR3 coding sequence is TGTGCCAGCAGCTTAGGGGCTAGGGGAGAGACCCAGTACTTC. Looking up the rest from reference TRBV7-2 and TRBJ2-5 gives the full variable domain: GAGVSQSPSNKVTEKGKDVELRCDPISGHTALYWYRQSLGQGLEFLIYFQGNSAPDKSGLPSDRFSAERTGGSVSTLTIQRTQQEDSAVYLCASSLGARGETQYFGPGTRLLVL.

V gene TRBV5-6 combines with J gene TRBJ1-2; tentatively, D is TRBD1 (6 bases). Trimming removed 3 bases from V and 4 bases from J, with 25 bases in between. From germline, CDR1 is SGHDT and CDR2 YYEEEE. The CDR3 totals 18 residues. CDR3 protein: CASSSLQSRTGNLYGYTF. Here the CDR3 DNA reads TGTGCCAGCAGCTCCCTACAAAGCCGTACAGGGAACCTCTATGGCTACACCTTC.

This clone was counted only a few times. The genes are TRBV29-1 and TRBJ2-7; D may be TRBD1 (6 bases). This CDR3 contains 12 residues. V was clipped by 6 bases and J by 3 bases, with 12 bases between them. In germline, CDR1 is SQVTM, CDR2 ANQGSEA. The CDR3 sequence is CSVRGSHYEQYF. Written as DNA, the CDR3 is TGCAGCGTCAGGGGATCTCACTACGAGCAGTACTTC.

This chain links TRBV10-3 with TRBJ1-6; D gene ambiguous. Trimming took 4 bases from V and 10 from J, leaving 11 bases between them. Per germline, CDR1 ENHRY and CDR2 SYGVKD. This CDR3 is built from 13 residues. Here the CDR3 DNA reads TGTGCCATCAGTGCCGATGGGCAGTCACCCCTCCACTTT. Translating gives CAISADGQSPLHF.

The chain carries TRBV11-2 and TRBJ1-5; TRBD1 matches at 9 bases. CDR3 size: 15 residues. Per germline, CDR1 SGHAT and CDR2 FQNNGV. The trim removed 2 bases at V and 6 bases at J, leaving 5 bases unmatched. CDR3 bases: TGTGCCAGCAGCTTAATGGGACAGGGTCCTCAGCCCCAGCATTTT. Its translation is CASSLMGQGPQPQHF.

In its sample, this clone was seen a few times. The gene calls are TRBV5-1 and TRBJ2-2; 7 positions agree with TRBD2. The CDR3 is made up of 14 amino acids. Germline trimming cut 4 bases from V and 9 bases from J; bases unmatched to any gene: 9. In germline, CDR1 is SGHRS, CDR2 YFSETQ. CDR3 amino acids: CASSPERDHRELFF. The CDR3 region has the DNA TGCGCCAGCAGCCCCGAGCGGGACCACCGGGAGCTGTTTTTT.

The rearrangement joins TRBV12-3 or TRBV12-4 to TRBJ2-1; D is uncertain. The CDR3 contains 11 residues. V lost 11 bases and J lost 5, with 10 bases in between. CDR3 region: CALRLHNEQFF. The DNA of the CDR3 is TGTGCCCTGCGACTTCACAATGAGCAGTTCTTC.

This clone was found once. The rearrangement links TRBV5-1 to TRBJ2-7; D perhaps matches TRBD1 (5 bases). The germline CDR1 and CDR2 sequences are SGHRS and YFSETQ. This CDR3 spans 13 amino acids. V was cut by 4 bases and J by 3 bases, with 11 bases left in between. CDR3 sequence: CASSPQGSYEQYF. As DNA, the CDR3 is TGCGCCAGCAGCCCCCAGGGCAGCTACGAGCAGTACTTC.

The chain is built from TRBV18 and TRBJ2-1, with D hard to call. Looked up from germline, CDR1 is KGHSH and CDR2 is LQKENI. The ends were cut back, 5 bases at V and 7 bases at J, with 6 bases in the middle. CDR3 length: 11 residues. The CDR3 nucleotides are TGTGCCAGCTCAGCGGTTAATGAGCAGTTCTTC. This gives the protein CASSAVNEQFF.

This chain connects TRBV6-2 or TRBV6-3 to TRBJ2-5, with TRBD1 as a possible D gene (5 bases). With 4 bases removed from V and 10 bases from J, the gap between germline ends came to 16 bases. The CDR3 runs 13 residues. Germline CDR1 is MNHEY and CDR2 is SVGEGT. CDR3 DNA sequence: TGTGCCAGCAGTTCAATCGCAGGGCGAATCCAGTACTTC. Its translation: CASSSIAGRIQYF.

The chain uses TRBV5-5 and TRBJ1-2; no clear D. Deletions cut 4 bases from V and 4 bases from J, with 14 bases between. Per germline, CDR1 SGHKS and CDR2 YYEKEE (reference sequence). The CDR3 is 14 amino acids. The CDR3 here is CASSPGHSSYGYTF. The CDR3 DNA reads TGTGCCAGCAGCCCGGGTCATTCGAGCTATGGCTACACCTTC. Full variable domain (remainder filled in from reference TRBV5-5 and TRBJ1-2): DAGVTQSPTHLIKTRGQQVTLRCSPISGHKSVSWYQQVLGQGPQFIFQYYEKEERGRGNFPDRFSARQFPNYSSELNVNALLLGDSALYLCASSPGHSSYGYTFGSGTRLTVV.

This chain uses TRBV11-2 with TRBJ2-7; the D gene is possibly TRBD1 (6 bases). The V end was cut by 10 bases, the J end by 4 bases, with 20 bases between. The CDR3 spans 14 residues. The V gene's germline CDR1 is SGHAT and CDR2 FQNNGV. The CDR3: CATMYLGGRYEQYF. Here the CDR3 DNA reads TGTGCCACAATGTACTTAGGGGGTAGGTACGAGCAGTACTTC.

The V gene is TRBV19, the J gene TRBJ1-5, with D possibly TRBD1 on 6 matching bases. The V and J ends lost 6 bases and 2 bases respectively, with 14 bases between them. The CDR3 is 15 residues long. CDR1 is LNHDA and CDR2 is SQIVND in the germline V gene (reference sequence). Here the CDR3 reads CASSLTGTRNQPQHF. Written as DNA, the CDR3 is TGTGCCAGTAGCCTCACCGGGACACGCAATCAGCCCCAGCATTTT. Variable domain in full (rest from reference TRBV19 and TRBJ1-5): DGGITQSPKYLFRKEGQNVTLSCEQNLNHDAMYWYRQDPGQGLRLIYYSQIVNDFQKGDIAEGYSVSREKKESFPLTVTSAQKNPTAFYLCASSLTGTRNQPQHFGDGTRLSIL.

The chain carries TRBV5-1 and TRBJ2-7, with a possible D match to TRBD1 (6 bases). The CDR3 length is 15 residues. Germline CDR1 is SGHRS and CDR2 is YFSETQ. The V gene lost 1 base and the J gene lost 1 base, with 12 bases spanning the gap. The CDR3 DNA sequence: TGCGCCAGCAGCTTGCAGGGGAGAGGGTCCTACGAGCAGTACTTC. Translation gives CASSLQGRGSYEQYF.

The chain recombines TRBV30 with TRBJ2-3; maybe TRBD2 (7 bases). CDR3 size: 13 residues. Germline loops: CDR1 GTSNPN, CDR2 SVGIG (reference sequence). V dropped 2 bases and J dropped 8 bases, with 14 bases sitting between them. The CDR3 loop is CAWSPKGGFTQYF. Written as DNA, the CDR3 is TGTGCCTGGAGTCCCAAGGGGGGGTTTACGCAGTATTTT. Full variable domain (remainder filled in from reference TRBV30 and TRBJ2-3): SQTIHQWPATLVQPVGSPLSLECTVEGTSNPNLYWYRQAAGRGLQLLFYSVGIGQISSEVPQNLSASRPQDRQFILSSKKLLLSDSGFYLCAWSPKGGFTQYFGPGTRLTVL.

This clone appeared once. This sequence joins TRBV20-1 and TRBJ1-5; D unresolved. V was cut by 3 bases and J by 4 bases, with 22 bases left in between. The CDR3 spans 17 residues. From germline, CDR1 is DFQATT and CDR2 SNEGSKA (reference sequence). In nucleotides, the CDR3 is TGCAGTGCTAGTCTTACGGGTGGAAAAGCCGGGAATCAGCCCCAGCATTTT. It is translated as CSASLTGGKAGNQPQHF.

Written as DNA, the CDR3 is TGTGCCAGCAGTTTATCGGGACAGGGGGCTCAGCAGCCCCAGCATTTT. Amino acids: CASSLSGQGAQQPQHF. The rearrangement joins TRBV27 to TRBJ1-5; 12 positions agree with TRBD1. Germline V gene lookup returns CDR1 MNHEY and CDR2 SMNVEV (reference sequence). The CDR3 runs 16 residues. J lost 7 bases, V lost 0 bases, and 4 bases had no gene match.

The chain carries TRBV21-1 and TRBJ2-1; the DNA was not used to check the table's D call, TRBD2. TRBV21-1 is termed a pseudogene. The CDR3 is made up of 21 amino acids. The CDR3 DNA follows: TGTGCCAGCAGCAAAGCGGGGGGGGGACTAGCGCCAATTACCCCCTACAATGAGCAGTTCTTC. This encodes CASSKAGGGLAPITPYNEQFF.

The chain recombines TRBV7-9 with TRBJ2-1; 10 positions match TRBD2. With V trimmed by 7 bases and J by 4 bases, 4 bases remained unmatched. This CDR3 has 14 amino acids. Germline V gene lookup returns CDR1 SEHNR and CDR2 FQNEAQ (reference sequence). CDR3 nucleotide sequence: TGTGCCAGCACCCGGACTAGCGGATACAATGAGCAGTTCTTC. Its translation: CASTRTSGYNEQFF.